The clone carrying this TCR beta chain has a handful of counts. Its antigen is still unknown. The sample originates from a study of beta chain features in type 1 diabetes. CDR3 length equals 13 residues. CDR1 and CDR2 (germline): SGHTA, FQGNSA. The V gene end was trimmed by 6 bases and the J gene end by 5 bases; junction bases not matched to a gene: 3. TCRB transcripts that were expressed got sequenced, as all of the isolated RNA had been reverse transcribed. Assay used: immunoSEQ multiplex PCR; TCRdb lists only in-frame clones, some missing. Seen here are under 150,000 clones, approximately 9% observed once, and the top ten hold approximately 0.7%. Study-level points and caveats: Patients with Type 1 diabetes showed moderately but significantly shorter TCRB CDR3s in all four CD4+ subsets. Compared to healthy donors, patients appeared to have naive, central memory and Treg TCRB repertoires that were more alike. In patients and controls equally, PCR might favor templates that are shorter.

A CD45RO/CCR7/CD25/CD127/CD95/CD27 panel sorted naive, central memory, regulatory and stem cell-like memory CD4+ cells. This chain connects TRBV7-2 to TRBJ2-2; 7 bases map to TRBD1. The sample comprised central memory CD4+ T cells from blood. The receptor's source is a young man with type 1 diabetes. The CDR3 protein is CASRPQGTGELFF. The CDR3 DNA is TGTGCCAGCAGACCACAGGGGACCGGGGAGCTGTTTTTT.